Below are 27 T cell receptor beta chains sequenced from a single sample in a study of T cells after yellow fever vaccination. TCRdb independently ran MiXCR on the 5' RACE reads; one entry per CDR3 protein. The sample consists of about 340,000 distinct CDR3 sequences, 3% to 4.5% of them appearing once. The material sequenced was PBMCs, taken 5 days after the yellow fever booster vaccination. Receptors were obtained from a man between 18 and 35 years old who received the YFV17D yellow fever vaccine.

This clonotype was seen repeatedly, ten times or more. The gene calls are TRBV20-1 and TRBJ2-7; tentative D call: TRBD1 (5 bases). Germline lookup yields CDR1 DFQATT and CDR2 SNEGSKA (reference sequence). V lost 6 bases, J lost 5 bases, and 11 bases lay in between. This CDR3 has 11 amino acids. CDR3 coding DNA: TGCAGTGCAACTCAGGGAAACGAGCAGTACGTC. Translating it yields CSATQGNEQYV.

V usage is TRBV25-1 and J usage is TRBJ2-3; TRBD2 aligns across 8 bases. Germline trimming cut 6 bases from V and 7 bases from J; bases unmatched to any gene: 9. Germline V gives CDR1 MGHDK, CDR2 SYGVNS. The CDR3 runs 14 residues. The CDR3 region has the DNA TGTGCCAGCAGCATCCGGACGGGGGGGAATACGCAGTATTTT. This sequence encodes CASSIRTGGNTQYF.

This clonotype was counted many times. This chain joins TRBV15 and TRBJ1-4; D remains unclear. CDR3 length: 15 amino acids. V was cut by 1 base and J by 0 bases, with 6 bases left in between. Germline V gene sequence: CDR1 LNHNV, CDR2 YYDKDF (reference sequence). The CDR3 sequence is CATSRVGTTNEKLFF. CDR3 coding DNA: TGTGCCACCAGCAGAGTGGGTACAACTAATGAAAAACTGTTTTTT.

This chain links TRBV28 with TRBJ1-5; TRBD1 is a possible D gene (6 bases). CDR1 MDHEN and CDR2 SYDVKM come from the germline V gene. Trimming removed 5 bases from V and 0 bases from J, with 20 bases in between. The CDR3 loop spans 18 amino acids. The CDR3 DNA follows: TGTGCCAGCAGTCCCTTTTCCCCTTACAGGGTTAGCAATCAGCCCCAGCATTTT. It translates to CASSPFSPYRVSNQPQHF.

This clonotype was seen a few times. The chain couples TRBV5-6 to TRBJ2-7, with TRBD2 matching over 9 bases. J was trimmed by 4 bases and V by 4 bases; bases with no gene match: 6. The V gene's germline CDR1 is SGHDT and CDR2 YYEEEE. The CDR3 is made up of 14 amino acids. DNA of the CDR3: TGTGCCAGCAGCAATCTAGCGGGGCAATACGAGCAGTACGTC. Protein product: CASSNLAGQYEQYV.

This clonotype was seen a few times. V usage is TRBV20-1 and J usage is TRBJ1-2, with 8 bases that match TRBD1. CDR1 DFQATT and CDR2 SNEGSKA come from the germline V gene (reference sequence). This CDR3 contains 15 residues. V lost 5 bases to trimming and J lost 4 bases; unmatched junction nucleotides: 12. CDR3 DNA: TGCAGTGCTCCTAGCGCGGACAGGGTGGCCTATGGCTACACCTTC. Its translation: CSAPSADRVAYGYTF.

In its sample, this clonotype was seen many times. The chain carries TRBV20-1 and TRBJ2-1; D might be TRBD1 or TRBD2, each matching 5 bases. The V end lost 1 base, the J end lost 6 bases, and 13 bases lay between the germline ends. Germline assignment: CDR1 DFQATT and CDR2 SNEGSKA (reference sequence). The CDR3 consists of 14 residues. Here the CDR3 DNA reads TGCAGTGCTAGAGTCCGTACTGGGGGCAATGAGCAGTTCTTC. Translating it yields CSARVRTGGNEQFF.

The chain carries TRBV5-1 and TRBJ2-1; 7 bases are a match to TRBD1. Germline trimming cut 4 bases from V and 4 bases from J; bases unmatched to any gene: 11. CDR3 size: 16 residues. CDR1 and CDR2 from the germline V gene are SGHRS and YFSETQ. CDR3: CASSPPRDRAYNEQFF. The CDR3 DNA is TGCGCCAGCAGCCCGCCTCGGGACAGAGCGTACAATGAGCAGTTCTTC.

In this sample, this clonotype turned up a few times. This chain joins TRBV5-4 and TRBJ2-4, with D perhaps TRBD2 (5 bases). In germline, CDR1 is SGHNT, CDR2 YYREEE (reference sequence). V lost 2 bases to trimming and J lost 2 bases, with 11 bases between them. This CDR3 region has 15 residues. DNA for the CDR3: TGTGCCAGCAGCTTCTCGTCGGGGTCCAAAAACATTCAGTACTTC. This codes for CASSFSSGSKNIQYF.

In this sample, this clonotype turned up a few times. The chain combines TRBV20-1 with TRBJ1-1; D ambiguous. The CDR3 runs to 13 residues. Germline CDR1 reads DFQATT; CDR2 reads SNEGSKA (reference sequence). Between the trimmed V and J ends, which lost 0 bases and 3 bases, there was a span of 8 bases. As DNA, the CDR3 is TGCAGTGCTAGAGAGGTCGAGGACACTGAAGCTTTCTTT. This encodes CSAREVEDTEAFF.

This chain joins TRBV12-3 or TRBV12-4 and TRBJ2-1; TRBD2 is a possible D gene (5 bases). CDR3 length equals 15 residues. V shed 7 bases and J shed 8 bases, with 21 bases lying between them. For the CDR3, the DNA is TGTGCCAGCACCCCATCCGGGAACCCAAGGGATGAGCAGTTCTTC. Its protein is CASTPSGNPRDEQFF.

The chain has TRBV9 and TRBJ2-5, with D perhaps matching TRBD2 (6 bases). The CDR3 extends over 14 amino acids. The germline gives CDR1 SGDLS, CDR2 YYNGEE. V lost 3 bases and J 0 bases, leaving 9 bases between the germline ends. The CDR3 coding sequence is TGTGCCAGCAGCGGGGGGGAGTACCAAGAGACCCAGTACTTC. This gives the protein CASSGGEYQETQYF.

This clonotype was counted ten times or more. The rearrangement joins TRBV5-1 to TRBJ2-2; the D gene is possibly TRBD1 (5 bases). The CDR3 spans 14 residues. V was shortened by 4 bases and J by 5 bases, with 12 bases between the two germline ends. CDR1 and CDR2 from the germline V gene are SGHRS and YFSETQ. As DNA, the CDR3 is TGCGCCAGCAGCGGGGCGAGTGGGACCGGGGAGCTGTTTTTT. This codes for CASSGASGTGELFF.

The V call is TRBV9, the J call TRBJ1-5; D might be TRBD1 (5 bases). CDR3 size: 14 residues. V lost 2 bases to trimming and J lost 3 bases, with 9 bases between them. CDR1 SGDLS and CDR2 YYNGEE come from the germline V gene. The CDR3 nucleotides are TGTGCCAGCAGCGTCGGACATGCCAATCAGCCCCAGCATTTT. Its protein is CASSVGHANQPQHF.

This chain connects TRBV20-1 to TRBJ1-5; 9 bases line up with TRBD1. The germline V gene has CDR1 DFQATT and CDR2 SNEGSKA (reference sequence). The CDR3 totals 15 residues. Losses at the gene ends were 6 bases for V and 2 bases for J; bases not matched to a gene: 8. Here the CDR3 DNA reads TGCAGTGCCCGGGGACAGGGCCAGGGCAATCAGCCCCAGCATTTT. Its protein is CSARGQGQGNQPQHF.

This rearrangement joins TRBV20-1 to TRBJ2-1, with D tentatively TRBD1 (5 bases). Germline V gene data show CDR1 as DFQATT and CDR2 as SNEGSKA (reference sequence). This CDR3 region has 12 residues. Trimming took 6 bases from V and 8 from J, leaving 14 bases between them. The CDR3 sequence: CSAIDRGHEQFF. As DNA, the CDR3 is TGCAGTGCCATAGATAGGGGTCATGAGCAGTTCTTC.

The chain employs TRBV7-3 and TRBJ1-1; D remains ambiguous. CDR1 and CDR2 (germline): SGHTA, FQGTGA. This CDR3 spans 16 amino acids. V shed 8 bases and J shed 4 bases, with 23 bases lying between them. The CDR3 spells CASGPTSESTSTEAFF. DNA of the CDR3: TGTGCCAGCGGACCCACGAGCGAGTCCACCTCCACTGAAGCTTTCTTT.

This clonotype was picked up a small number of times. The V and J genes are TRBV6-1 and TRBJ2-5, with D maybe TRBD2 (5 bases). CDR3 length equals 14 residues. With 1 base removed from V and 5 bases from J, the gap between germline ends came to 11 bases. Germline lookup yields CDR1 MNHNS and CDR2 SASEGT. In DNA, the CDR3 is TGTGCCAGCAGTGAAGGGGCGGGCCACGAGACCCAGTACTTC. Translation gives CASSEGAGHETQYF.

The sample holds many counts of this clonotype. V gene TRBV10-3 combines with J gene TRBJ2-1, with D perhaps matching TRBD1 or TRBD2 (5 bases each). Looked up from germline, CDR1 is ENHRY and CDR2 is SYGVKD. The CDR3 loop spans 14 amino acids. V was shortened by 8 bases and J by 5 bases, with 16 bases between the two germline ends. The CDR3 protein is CAISSGTLDNEQFF. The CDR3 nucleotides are TGTGCCATCTCCTCCGGGACGCTCGACAATGAGCAGTTCTTC.

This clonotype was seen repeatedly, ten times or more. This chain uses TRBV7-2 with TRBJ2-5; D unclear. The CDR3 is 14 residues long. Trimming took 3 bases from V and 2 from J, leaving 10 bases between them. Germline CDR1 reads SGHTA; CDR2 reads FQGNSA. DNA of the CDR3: TGTGCCAGCAGCTTGTCACAGACGCAAGAGACCCAGTACTTC. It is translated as CASSLSQTQETQYF.

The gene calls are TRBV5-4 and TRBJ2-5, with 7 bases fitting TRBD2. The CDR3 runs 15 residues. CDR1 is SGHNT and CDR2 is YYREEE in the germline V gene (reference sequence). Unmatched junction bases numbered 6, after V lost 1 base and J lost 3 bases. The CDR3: CASSLKQAGKETQYF. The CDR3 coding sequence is TGTGCCAGCAGCTTGAAGCAAGCGGGGAAAGAGACCCAGTACTTC.

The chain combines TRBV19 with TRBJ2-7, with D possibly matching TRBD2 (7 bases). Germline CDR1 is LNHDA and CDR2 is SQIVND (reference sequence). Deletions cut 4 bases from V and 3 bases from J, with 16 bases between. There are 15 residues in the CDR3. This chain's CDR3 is CASSSTGGSFYEQYF. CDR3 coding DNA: TGTGCCAGTAGTAGCACGGGGGGCAGCTTCTACGAGCAGTACTTC.

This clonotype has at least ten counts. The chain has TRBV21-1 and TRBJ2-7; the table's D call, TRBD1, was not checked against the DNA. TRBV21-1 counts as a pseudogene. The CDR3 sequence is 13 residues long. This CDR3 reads CASSKRGQYEQYV. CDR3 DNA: TGTGCCAGCAGCAAACGGGGGCAGTACGAGCAGTACGTC.

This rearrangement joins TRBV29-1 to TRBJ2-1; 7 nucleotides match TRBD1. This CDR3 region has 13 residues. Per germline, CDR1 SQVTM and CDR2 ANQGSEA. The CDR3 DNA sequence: TGCAGTGCCGGGACAGACGTCTACAATGAGCAGTTCTTC. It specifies CSAGTDVYNEQFF.

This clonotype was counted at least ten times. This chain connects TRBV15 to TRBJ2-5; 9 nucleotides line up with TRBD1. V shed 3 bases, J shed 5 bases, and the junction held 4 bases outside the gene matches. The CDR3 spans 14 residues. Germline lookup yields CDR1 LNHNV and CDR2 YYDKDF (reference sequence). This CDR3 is CATSSTGGWETQYF. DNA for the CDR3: TGTGCCACCAGCAGTACAGGGGGCTGGGAGACCCAGTACTTC.

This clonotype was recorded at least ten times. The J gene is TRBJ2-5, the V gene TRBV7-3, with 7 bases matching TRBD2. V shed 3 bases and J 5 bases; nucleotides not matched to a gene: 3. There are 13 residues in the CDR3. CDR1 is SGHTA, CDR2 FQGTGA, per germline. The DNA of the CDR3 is TGTGCCAGCAGCTTCGGACTAGGGGAGACCCAGTACTTC. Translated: CASSFGLGETQYF.

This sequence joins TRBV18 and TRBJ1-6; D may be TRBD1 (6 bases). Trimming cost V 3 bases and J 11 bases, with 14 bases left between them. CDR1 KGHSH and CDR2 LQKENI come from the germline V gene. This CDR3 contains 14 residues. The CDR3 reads CASSPGGHEPPLHF. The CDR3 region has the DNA TGTGCCAGCTCACCTGGGGGACACGAGCCACCCCTCCACTTT. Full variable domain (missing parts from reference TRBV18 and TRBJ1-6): NAGVMQNPRHLVRRRGQEARLRCSPMKGHSHVYWYRQLPEEGLKFMVYLQKENIIDESGMPKERFSAEFPKEGPSILRIQQVVRGDSAAYFCASSPGGHEPPLHFGNGTRLTVT.